Each of the 26 T cell receptor delta chains below was sequenced from the same sample in a study of γδ T cells in repeated Plasmodium falciparum infection. Bulk repertoires came from Vgamma9/Vdelta2+ or Vdelta2-negative gammadelta T cells flow-sorted from PBMC. TCRdb re-analyzed the multiplex PCR reads via CATT. The table shows around 52,000 delta-chain clones, with approximately 1.7% occurring only once. Sequences were obtained from gamma-delta T cells from blood. Receptors were obtained from a pool of human donors (malaria-infected and uninfected, not separated).

Only a few counts were recorded for this clone. This likely stems from a read error, as it lies one base from a far larger clone. This CDR3 is also generated by other DNA sequences in the sample. The chain has TRDV1 and TRDJ1; 11 nucleotides align to TRDD3. The CDR3 sequence is 19 residues long. CDR1 and CDR2 from the germline V gene are TSWWSYY and QGS. The CDR3 is CALGELPHNWGICNDKLIF. DNA for the CDR3: TGCGCTCTTGGGGAACTTCCTCACAACTGGGGGATATGCAACGATAAACTCATCTTT.

This clone showed up just a few times. This likely came from a read error, as a far larger clone is one base away. In the same sample, other DNA sequences code for this CDR3. No J gene was called, and the V gene is TRDV1; TRDD3, the D gene given by the table, was not confirmed from the DNA. The germline gives CDR1 TSWWSYY, CDR2 QGS. The CDR3 spans 19 residues. The CDR3 spells CALGPRGGGDNGGTDKLIF. In nucleotides, the CDR3 is TGTGCTCTTGGGCCACGTGGCGGGGGGGATAATGGTGGGACCGATAAGCTCATCTTT.

The table lists this clone with a count of one. The chain joins TRDV2 to TRDJ1; 11 bases agree with TRDD3. Matching the DNA to germline supplied the J gene, which TCRdb does not give. Looked up from germline, CDR1 is GEAIGNYY and CDR2 is EKD. V was pared by 0 bases and J by 9 bases, with 8 bases of the junction left unmatched. The CDR3 is made up of 15 amino acids. CDR3 sequence (DNA): TGTGCCTGTGACACCGTTGGGGGATACGCAAGGGAACTCATCTTT. It specifies CACDTVGGYARELIF.

This clone turned up a few times. The mismatch at residue 8 between this DNA's translation and the TCRdb protein of a much larger clone likely reflects a read error; the protein shown is translated from the DNA. The chain is built from TRDV1 and TRDJ1, with 11 bases matching TRDD3. The CDR3 contains 27 residues. V trimming: 4 bases; J trimming: 1 base; junction bases outside the gene matches: 38. Germline loops: CDR1 TSWWSYY, CDR2 QGS. The CDR3 is CALGVPRSLPEMGLGDKDLCVTDKLIF. The DNA of the CDR3 is TGTGCTCTTGGGGTCCCAAGGTCCCTACCTGAGATGGGACTGGGGGATAAAGATCTATGTGTCACCGATAAACTCATCTTT.

This clone was picked up a small number of times. A much larger clone lies one base from this, so it may be a read error. The chain is built from TRDV1 and TRDJ1; 13 bases fit TRDD3. No J segment appears in TCRdb, so it was assigned here by matching the sequence to germline. This CDR3 has 25 amino acids. Germline V gene sequence: CDR1 TSWWSYY, CDR2 QGS. J lost 1 base, V lost 0 bases, and 26 bases had no gene match. The CDR3 region is CALGELASLIYWGIRVPGFTDKLIF. The CDR3 DNA reads as TGTGCTCTTGGGGAACTTGCTTCACTGATTTACTGGGGGATACGCGTACCGGGCTTCACCGATAAACTCATCTTT.

In this sample, this clone turned up a few times. A far larger clone is one nucleotide away, so this likely arose from a read error. The sample holds other DNA sequences that translate to the same CDR3. The rearrangement uses TRDV1 and TRDJ1; TRDD3 matches at 10 bases. Germline CDR1 reads TSWWSYY; CDR2 reads QGS. The CDR3 covers 14 residues. CDR3 nucleotides: TGTGCTCTTGCGTTTGGGGGATACACCGACAAACTCATCTTT. It codes for CALAFGGYTDKLIF.

Many counts were recorded for this clone. TCRdb records a much larger clone's protein for this DNA, with a difference at residue 14 that likely arises from a read error; the protein given is the translation of the DNA. The chain uses TRDV1 and TRDJ1; no firm D call. This CDR3 comprises 16 residues. CDR1 and CDR2 from the germline V gene are TSWWSYY and QGS. CDR3 in amino acids: CALGETTRWLNDKPIF. Here the CDR3 DNA reads TGTGCTCTTGGGGAAACGACGCGCTGGTTAAACGATAAACCCATCTTT.

In this sample, this clone turned up many times. TCRdb attributes to this sequence the protein of a much larger clone, which differs from the DNA translation at residue 17; a read error is likely, and the protein displayed is translated from the DNA. V and J are TRDV1 and TRDJ1; D is possibly TRDD2 (8 bases). CDR1 is TSWWSYY, CDR2 QGS, per germline. The V gene lost 1 base and the J gene lost 0 bases, with 39 bases spanning the gap. CDR3 length: 25 residues. The CDR3 DNA reads as TGTGCTCTTGGGGAACCAACCTTCCTAATCTCTTTTAATGATGGGGGACTCCGGTACACCGATAAACTCATCTTT. Translated, it gives CALGEPTFLISFNDGGLRYTDKLIF.

This clone was seen a few times. Translating this DNA gives a protein that differs at residue 5 from the TCRdb one, which belongs to a much larger clone; a read error is likely, and the protein shown is this translation. The genes are TRDV1 and TRDJ1, with TRDD2 as a possible D gene (5 bases). The J gene, absent from TCRdb, was called here by matching the DNA to germline. The V gene lost 4 bases and the J gene lost 1 base, with 34 bases spanning the gap. Germline V CDR1 and CDR2: TSWWSYY, QGS. This CDR3 has 22 amino acids. The CDR3 DNA sequence: TGTGCTCTTGGGGGCTACCACCGCCCTACGTACGATTGGACGGGCGCCACCGATAAACTCATCTTT. Amino acids: CALGGYHRPTYDWTGATDKLIF.

Concerning this clone: The protein that TCRdb holds for this DNA derives from a much larger clone and differs from the translated DNA at residue 4, which likely indicates a read error; the protein shown here is translated from the DNA. The rearrangement links TRDV3 to TRDJ1; 13 nucleotides agree with TRDD3. The CDR3 consists of 23 residues. Germline CDR1 is TVYSNPD and CDR2 is GDNSRS (reference sequence). With V trimmed by 2 bases and J by 6 bases, 33 bases remained unmatched. The CDR3 bases are TGTGCCTTTGGGGGAGCCCTTCCTACGGATTGGTTTACTGGGGGATACGATGAAAATAAACTCATCTTT. This sequence encodes CAFGGALPTDWFTGGYDENKLIF.

This clone has ten or more counts. The protein TCRdb gives is from a much larger clone and does not agree with this DNA's translation at residue 11, likely a read error; the protein shown here comes from the DNA. The V call is TRDV1, the J call TRDJ1; 8 bases fit TRDD3. The CDR3 totals 21 residues. Unmatched junction bases numbered 20, after V lost 2 bases and J lost 0 bases. Germline CDR1 TSWWSYY, CDR2 QGS. The CDR3 spells CALGETTGLLRGIRYTDKLIF. The CDR3 DNA is TGTGCTCTTGGGGAAACCACCGGCCTTCTTCGGGGGATAAGGTACACCGATAAACTCATCTTT.

This clone was counted only a few times. TCRdb's entry gives the protein of a much larger clone, which mismatches this DNA's translation at residue 21, likely from a read error; the protein reported here is translated from the DNA. The chain carries TRDV1 and TRDJ1; 10 bases align to TRDD3. The CDR3 is 24 amino acids. Germline CDR1 reads TSWWSYY; CDR2 reads QGS. The chain's CDR3 is CALGILLGAFPRTGGFGSTDILIF. In DNA, the CDR3 is TGTGCTCTTGGGATTCTTCTAGGGGCCTTTCCTAGGACTGGGGGATTTGGAAGCACCGATATACTCATCTTT.

This clone showed up just a few times. The chain joins TRDV1 to TRDJ1; possibly TRDD3 for D (6 bases). Here the J gene came from matching the DNA to germline, since TCRdb omits it. The CDR3 covers 26 residues. Trimming cost V 4 bases and J 1 base, with 46 bases left between them. Looked up from germline, CDR1 is TSWWSYY and CDR2 is QGS. The CDR3 nucleotides read TGTGCTCTTGGGGTAATGGCCTACCGTAGTGGGGGCCCGACACACACACGGGTGGTGTTCACCGATAAACTCATCTTT. Its protein is CALGVMAYRSGGPTHTRVVFTDKLIF.

Points on this clone: The protein given by TCRdb reflects a much larger clone and differs at residue 5 from this DNA's translation, likely from a read error; the protein shown is the DNA's translation. The gene calls are TRDV1 and TRDJ1, with no clear D. TCRdb lists no J gene, so it was determined here by aligning the DNA to germline. Trimming stripped 4 bases from V and 0 bases from J, with 27 bases between. Germline CDR1 is TSWWSYY and CDR2 is QGS. This CDR3 is 20 amino acids long. Here the CDR3 reads CALGGVGRRTPGRYTDKLIF. Here the CDR3 DNA reads TGTGCTCTTGGGGGGGTCGGGAGACGGACCCCGGGAAGGTACACCGATAAACTCATCTTT.

Only a few counts were recorded for this clone. TCRdb pairs this DNA with a much larger clone's protein that differs at residue 18, likely a read error; the protein shown was translated from the DNA. No J gene was assigned, while the V gene was called as TRDV1; no check of the table's D call, TRDD3, against the DNA was made. This CDR3 is 20 amino acids long. CDR1 and CDR2 from the germline V gene are TSWWSYY and QGS. The CDR3 DNA reads as TGTGCTCTTGGGGGACGGAGCTGGGGGATACGCGTTGTTTGGGCCGATAAACCCATCTTT. This sequence encodes CALGGRSWGIRVVWADKPIF.

In regard to this clone: The protein given by TCRdb reflects a much larger clone and differs at residue 20 from this DNA's translation, likely from a read error; the protein shown is the DNA's translation. V gene TRDV1 combines with J gene TRDJ1, with 9 bases that match TRDD3. Germline V gene data show CDR1 as TSWWSYY and CDR2 as QGS. CDR3 size: 22 residues. CDR3 loop: CALGEPMGHPTGGRLYTDKPIF. The CDR3, as DNA: TGTGCTCTTGGGGAACCTATGGGCCATCCTACTGGGGGACGTCTGTACACCGATAAACCCATCTTT.

About this clone itself: This likely stems from a read error, as it lies one base from a far larger clone. Other DNA sequences from this sample encode an identical CDR3 as well. The genes are TRAV38-2/DV8 and TRDJ1; D is uncertain. TCRdb lists no J gene, so it was determined here by aligning the DNA to germline. V was clipped by 3 bases and J by 1 base, with 25 bases between them. The CDR3 spans 19 residues. Germline CDR1 TSESDYY, CDR2 QEAYKQQN. CDR3 sequence (DNA): TGTGCTTATAGGATCCGCTTGGTGGGAGATCCTGTAGGCACCGATAAACTCATCTTT. Amino acids: CAYRIRLVGDPVGTDKLIF.

This clone has ten or more counts. This DNA's translation differs at residue 14 from TCRdb's protein, which comes from a much larger clone; a read error is likely, and the protein shown is translated from the DNA. The chain couples TRDV1 to TRDJ1, with 10 nucleotides matching TRDD3. This CDR3 is 19 amino acids long. The J segment lost 2 bases and the V segment lost 4 bases, leaving 16 bases of the junction unmatched. Germline CDR1 and CDR2: TSWWSYY and QGS. The CDR3 bases are TGTGCTCTTGGGGGATTCGATAACTACGTACTGGGGGATACCGATAAACTCATCTTT. Protein: CALGGFDNYVLGDTDKLIF.

This clone was counted ten times or more. A far more abundant clone sits one base away, making this likely a read error. This sequence joins TRDV1 and TRDJ1, with 9 bases fitting TRDD3. V trimming: 0 bases; J trimming: 2 bases; junction bases outside the gene matches: 22. From germline, CDR1 is TSWWSYY and CDR2 QGS. This CDR3 has 22 residues. The CDR3 region has the DNA TGTGCTCTTGGGGAACTCCTCCTTACGGTGTACTGGGGGACCCAATTGACCGATAAACTCATCTTT. Its translation is CALGELLLTVYWGTQLTDKLIF.

At least ten counts were recorded for this clone. A far bigger clonotype differs at one base, so this is likely a read error. The sample carries other DNA sequences with the same CDR3. The genes are TRDV1 and TRDJ1; 13 bases fit TRDD3. Germline V gives CDR1 TSWWSYY, CDR2 QGS. The CDR3 consists of 18 residues. CDR3 in amino acids: CALGEPPYWGIRTDKLIF. The CDR3 DNA is TGTGCTCTTGGGGAACCTCCGTACTGGGGGATACGCACCGATAAACTCATCTTC.

This clone has ten or more counts. J is TRDJ1 and V is TRDV1; the match to TRDD3 covers 11 bases. From germline, CDR1 is TSWWSYY and CDR2 QGS. There are 18 residues in the CDR3. V shed 5 bases, J shed 1 base, and the junction held 12 bases outside the gene matches. The CDR3 loop is CALGCFHIWGIRTDKLIF. Written as DNA, the CDR3 is TGTGCTCTTGGGTGTTTTCATATTTGGGGGATACGCACCGATAAACTCATCTTT.

In its sample, this clone was seen many times. The TCRdb protein, from a much larger clone, departs from this DNA's translation at residue 17, likely by read error; the protein shown derives from the DNA. There is no J gene call, but TRDV2 is given as the V gene; the table calls TRDD3, which could not be checked here. The CDR3 runs 18 residues. CDR1 and CDR2 (germline): GEAIGNYY, EKD. The CDR3 spells CACDPVLGDTQDTDKLTF. DNA of the CDR3: TGTGCCTGTGACCCCGTACTGGGGGATACCCAGGACACCGATAAACTCACCTTT.

Points on this clone: TCRdb has a much larger clone's protein, which differs at residue 10 from the translation of this DNA, likely because of a read error; what is shown is the protein translated from the DNA. The CDR3 DNA is TGTGCCTTCGCGCCGTTACCCCCTACTTTCTACTTAAGGCCTTTTAAACTCATCTTT. As protein: CAFAPLPPTFYLRPFKLIF. This chain uses TRDV3 with TRDJ1, with D possibly matching TRDD2 (5 bases). TCRdb carries no J gene annotation; the J gene was assigned here by matching the DNA with germline. The germline V and J ends were trimmed by 3 bases and 7 bases, with 36 bases remaining between them. Per germline, CDR1 TVYSNPD and CDR2 GDNSRS (reference sequence). This CDR3 has 19 amino acids.

The sample holds a few counts of this clone. A read error is likely here: a far larger clone is one base away. Different DNA sequences within this sample yield the same CDR3. The rearrangement links TRDV1 to TRDJ1; either TRDD2 or TRDD3 may supply D (5 bases each). The J gene, left out of TCRdb, was set here by checking the DNA against germline. Trimming removed 2 bases at V and 2 bases at J, with 33 bases between. The germline V gene encodes CDR1 TSWWSYY and CDR2 QGS. CDR3 length: 22 amino acids. CDR3 bases: TGTGCTCTTGGGGAAAGTCTACTTGACCTACTCCATGGGGACGTGGGGACCGATAAACTCATCTTT. Translated, it gives CALGESLLDLLHGDVGTDKLIF.

This clone was observed a handful of times. A far larger clone is just one base off, so this is likely a read error. The same CDR3 also results from other DNA sequences found in this sample. The genes are TRDV1 and TRDJ1, with 8 bases that match TRDD3. The J gene, absent from TCRdb, was called here by matching the DNA to germline. The CDR3 runs to 23 residues. V shed 4 bases and J 1 base; nucleotides not matched to a gene: 29. Looked up from germline, CDR1 is TSWWSYY and CDR2 is QGS. The chain's CDR3 is CALGAPPTGILGDTNLCTDKLIF. CDR3 nucleotide sequence: TGTGCTCTTGGGGCACCTCCTACGGGCATACTAGGGGATACCAATCTTTGCACCGATAAACTCATCTTT.

Ten or more counts support this clone. This chain connects TRDV1 to TRDJ1; 7 bases agree with TRDD3. Unmatched junction bases numbered 21, after V lost 2 bases and J lost 0 bases. This CDR3 is 21 amino acids long. The germline V gene has CDR1 TSWWSYY and CDR2 QGS. The CDR3: CALGEWGPYSTGDPYTDKLIF. CDR3 coding DNA: TGTGCTCTTGGGGAATGGGGACCATACAGTACTGGGGACCCCTACACCGATAAACTCATCTTT.